The rows below give T cell receptor beta chains drawn from one sample of a study of post-analysis software for immune sequencing data. MiXCR, run by TCRdb on the PCR reads, gives a single entry per CDR3 protein. The sample includes about 820,000 distinct CDR3 sequences, roughly 58% of them seen just once. Sequencing was performed on blood. Every receptor here comes from a girl aged 10 to 17 with multiple sclerosis. Each CDR3 is given with its conserved first and last residue. A D gene is named only where the DNA matches it firmly. Expanded clones get a size class; other rows say once, few or many, or leave the size out.

size: few; D: TRBD1; J: TRBJ1-2; V: TRBV5-6; CDR3: CASRRTGRGYTF; DNA: TGTGCCAGCAGAAGGACAGGGAGAGGCTACACCTTC
size: few; D: TRBD2; J: TRBJ2-3; V: TRBV5-1; CDR3: CASSRNPTSSMDTQYF; DNA: TGCGCCAGCAGCCGAAATCCGACTAGCTCTATGGATACGCAGTATTTT
size: .; D: .; J: TRBJ2-7; V: TRBV15; CDR3: CATSSEGGYSYEQYF; DNA: TGTGCCACCAGCAGCGAAGGGGGATACAGTTACGAGCAGTACTTC
size: .; D: TRBD2; J: TRBJ2-1; V: TRBV20-1; CDR3: CSALILAGGLGQFF; DNA: TGCAGTGCCCTTATCCTGGCGGGGGGCCTGGGGCAGTTCTTC
size: few; D: .; J: TRBJ2-7; V: TRBV25-1; CDR3: CASTGAENSYEQYF; DNA: TGTGCCAGCACCGGGGCGGAAAACTCCTACGAGCAGTACTTC
size: few; D: TRBD2; J: TRBJ2-7; V: TRBV3-1; CDR3: CASSQEGLAIYEQYF; DNA: TGTGCCAGCAGCCAAGAGGGACTAGCGATCTACGAGCAGTACTTC
size: .; D: .; J: TRBJ2-5; V: TRBV6-1; CDR3: CASSDRLTQYF; DNA: TGTGCCAGCAGTGATCGACTGACCCAGTACTTC
size: few; D: TRBD1; J: TRBJ2-3; V: TRBV10-3; CDR3: CAISRRQGTDTQYF; DNA: TGTGCCATCAGCCGGCGACAGGGGACAGATACGCAGTATTTT
size: once; D: .; J: TRBJ2-3; V: TRBV5-6; CDR3: CASSLGQLGADTQYF; DNA: TGTGCCAGCAGCTTGGGACAATTAGGGGCAGATACGCAGTATTTT
size: .; D: .; J: TRBJ2-7; V: TRBV27; CDR3: CASSLLGPGEEYLGEQYF; DNA: TGTGCCAGCAGTTTGTTGGGGCCAGGGGAGGAATATTTGGGCGAGCAGTACTTC
size: .; D: .; J: TRBJ2-3; V: TRBV2; CDR3: CASSETRGLTDTQYF; DNA: TGTGCCAGCAGTGAAACTCGGGGGCTCACAGATACGCAGTATTTT
size: .; D: .; J: TRBJ2-1; V: TRBV28; CDR3: CASSSVRGGPYNEQFF; DNA: TGTGCCAGCAGTTCCGTCAGGGGGGGGCCCTACAATGAGCAGTTCTTC
size: few; D: TRBD2; J: TRBJ2-7; V: TRBV29-1; CDR3: CSVVLAGNNYEQYF; DNA: TGCAGCGTTGTCCTAGCGGGCAATAACTACGAGCAGTACTTC
size: .; D: .; J: TRBJ2-7; V: TRBV20-1; CDR3: CSALVGTSYEQYF; DNA: TGCAGTGCCCTCGTAGGGACCTCCTACGAGCAGTACTTC
size: .; D: .; J: TRBJ2-7; V: TRBV29-1; CDR3: CSADIYNEQYF; DNA: TGCAGCGCGGACATCTACAATGAGCAGTACTTC
size: .; D: .; J: TRBJ2-1; V: TRBV24-1; CDR3: CATSSGAHEQFF; DNA: TGTGCCACCAGTTCTGGAGCCCATGAGCAGTTCTTC
size: .; D: .; J: TRBJ1-2; V: TRBV10-3; CDR3: CAISESLTDGYTF; DNA: TGTGCCATCAGTGAGTCCCTTACGGATGGCTACACCTTC
size: .; D: .; J: TRBJ2-1; V: TRBV29-1; CDR3: CSVERGCNEQFF; DNA: TGCAGCGTTGAAAGGGGCTGCAATGAGCAGTTCTTC
size: .; D: .; J: TRBJ2-5; V: TRBV20-1; CDR3: CSARPREGDGETQYF; DNA: TGCAGTGCTAGACCTCGCGAAGGGGATGGAGAGACCCAGTACTTC
size: few; D: .; J: TRBJ1-2; V: TRBV27; CDR3: CASSLSGADGYTF; DNA: TGTGCCAGCAGTTTATCAGGGGCGGATGGCTACACCTTC
size: few; D: .; J: TRBJ1-5; V: TRBV12-3/TRBV12-4; CDR3: CASRWRGNQPQHF; DNA: TGTGCCAGCAGGTGGAGGGGAAATCAGCCCCAGCATTTT
size: .; D: .; J: TRBJ1-2; V: TRBV20-1; CDR3: CSAVQGPNYGYTF; DNA: TGCAGTGCTGTACAGGGCCCTAACTATGGCTACACCTTC
size: .; D: .; J: TRBJ1-5; V: TRBV20-1; CDR3: CSFGTGTLAQHF; DNA: TGCAGTTTCGGGACCGGAACACTAGCCCAGCATTTT
size: few; D: .; J: TRBJ2-7; V: TRBV5-1; CDR3: CASSLRVDGEQYF; DNA: TGCGCCAGCAGCCTCCGGGTCGACGGCGAGCAGTACTTC
size: once; D: .; J: TRBJ2-4; V: TRBV11-2; CDR3: CASSPGQEGRYIQYF; DNA: TGTGCCAGCAGCCCTGGGCAGGAGGGGAGGTACATTCAGTACTTC
size: few; D: .; J: TRBJ2-1; V: TRBV12-3/TRBV12-4; CDR3: CASSRGSETITQFF; DNA: TGTGCCAGCAGCCGGGGCAGTGAGACAATAACGCAGTTCTTC
size: few; D: .; J: TRBJ2-1; V: TRBV5-1; CDR3: CASSLEHYNEQFF; DNA: TGCGCCAGCAGCTTGGAACATTACAATGAGCAGTTCTTC
size: few; D: .; J: TRBJ1-2; V: TRBV7-9; CDR3: CASRAVQSGYTF; DNA: TGTGCCAGCAGGGCAGTCCAGAGTGGTTACACCTTC
size: .; D: .; J: TRBJ2-7; V: TRBV7-2; CDR3: CAGSFQAAGYEQYF; DNA: TGTGCCGGCAGCTTCCAAGCGGCGGGCTACGAGCAGTACTTC
size: .; D: TRBD2; J: TRBJ2-7; V: TRBV4-2; CDR3: CASSQDTASGGRDYEQYF; DNA: TGTGCCAGCAGCCAAGATACGGCTAGCGGGGGCCGGGACTACGAGCAGTACTTC
size: .; D: TRBD2; J: TRBJ2-1; V: TRBV5-1; CDR3: CASSLLAGVDNEQFF; DNA: TGCGCCAGCAGCTTACTAGCGGGGGTGGACAATGAGCAGTTCTTC
size: .; D: .; J: TRBJ1-2; V: TRBV28; CDR3: CASRRQRGGKYGYTF; DNA: TGTGCCAGCAGGCGGCAAAGGGGGGGGAAATATGGCTACACCTTC
size: few; D: .; J: TRBJ1-2; V: TRBV5-1; CDR3: CASSLDLAGYTF; DNA: TGCGCCAGCAGCTTGGACCTCGCCGGCTACACCTTC
size: few; D: .; J: TRBJ1-3; V: TRBV20-1; CDR3: CSASLAGGNTIYF; DNA: TGCAGTGCTAGTCTGGCAGGCGGAAACACCATATATTTT
size: .; D: .; J: TRBJ2-7; V: TRBV5-1; CDR3: CASSLGLNSCEQYF; DNA: TGCGCCAGCAGCTTAGGTCTGAACTCCTGCGAGCAGTACTTC
size: .; D: .; J: TRBJ2-7; V: TRBV7-2; CDR3: CACSLSRGRIYEQYF; DNA: TGTGCCTGCAGCTTAAGCCGGGGGCGCATCTACGAGCAGTACTTC
size: few; D: .; J: TRBJ2-7; V: TRBV7-9; CDR3: CASSLDAGNEQYF; DNA: TGTGCCAGCAGCTTAGACGCGGGGAATGAGCAGTACTTC
size: .; D: TRBD1; J: TRBJ2-5; V: TRBV5-8; CDR3: CASRQGTALFQETQYF; DNA: TGTGCCAGCAGACAAGGGACAGCCCTCTTTCAAGAGACCCAGTACTTC
size: .; D: .; J: TRBJ1-1; V: TRBV6-5; CDR3: CASSYSIFGRVTEAFF; DNA: TGTGCCAGCAGTTACTCGATATTTGGCAGGGTCACTGAAGCTTTCTTT
size: few; D: TRBD2; J: TRBJ2-5; V: TRBV20-1; CDR3: CSANLAGAEGETQYF; DNA: TGCAGTGCTAACCTAGCGGGGGCCGAGGGAGAGACCCAGTACTTC
size: .; D: .; J: TRBJ2-1; V: TRBV5-1; CDR3: CASGAELTGEQFF; DNA: TGCGCCAGCGGGGCGGAATTAACGGGAGAGCAGTTCTTC
size: .; D: .; J: TRBJ2-3; V: TRBV6-5; CDR3: CATTQGTQYF; DNA: TGTGCCACCACCCAGGGAACGCAGTATTTT
size: .; D: TRBD2; J: TRBJ2-5; V: TRBV2; CDR3: CASSVTGGEQGQYF; DNA: TGTGCCAGCAGTGTCACCGGGGGGGAGCAAGGGCAGTACTTC
size: few; D: .; J: TRBJ2-7; V: TRBV14; CDR3: CASSQDGPHTAEQYF; DNA: TGTGCCAGCAGCCAAGACGGGCCCCACACGGCCGAGCAGTACTTC
size: .; D: TRBD1; J: TRBJ2-7; V: TRBV29-1; CDR3: CSIEGTGGLYEQYF; DNA: TGCAGCATTGAAGGGACAGGGGGTCTGTACGAGCAGTACTTC
size: .; D: .; J: TRBJ2-3; V: TRBV4-2; CDR3: CASSQGGRDTDTRYF; DNA: TGTGCCAGCAGCCAAGGGGGGCGCGACACAGATACGCGGTATTTT
size: .; D: TRBD2; J: TRBJ2-3; V: TRBV10-3; CDR3: CAISSLAGDRDTQYF; DNA: TGTGCCATCAGTTCCTTAGCGGGAGACAGGGATACGCAGTATTTT
size: .; D: .; J: TRBJ1-5; V: TRBV7-8; CDR3: CASSSTDGSNQPQHF; DNA: TGTGCCAGCAGCTCGACCGACGGGAGCAATCAGCCCCAGCATTTT
size: .; D: .; J: TRBJ2-7; V: TRBV5-1; CDR3: CASSLDSGQIYEQYF; DNA: TGCGCCAGCAGCTTGGATTCGGGCCAAATCTACGAGCAGTACTTC
size: .; D: TRBD1; J: TRBJ2-7; V: TRBV29-1; CDR3: CSVGGQGASYEQYF; DNA: TGCAGCGTTGGGGGGCAGGGGGCAAGCTACGAGCAGTACTTC
size: .; D: .; J: TRBJ2-7; V: TRBV15; CDR3: CATSRVAAYEQYF; DNA: TGTGCCACCAGCAGAGTCGCCGCCTACGAGCAGTACTTC
size: .; D: .; J: TRBJ2-7; V: TRBV12-3/TRBV12-4; CDR3: CASSPCYEQYF; DNA: TGTGCCAGCAGTCCATGCTACGAGCAGTACTTC